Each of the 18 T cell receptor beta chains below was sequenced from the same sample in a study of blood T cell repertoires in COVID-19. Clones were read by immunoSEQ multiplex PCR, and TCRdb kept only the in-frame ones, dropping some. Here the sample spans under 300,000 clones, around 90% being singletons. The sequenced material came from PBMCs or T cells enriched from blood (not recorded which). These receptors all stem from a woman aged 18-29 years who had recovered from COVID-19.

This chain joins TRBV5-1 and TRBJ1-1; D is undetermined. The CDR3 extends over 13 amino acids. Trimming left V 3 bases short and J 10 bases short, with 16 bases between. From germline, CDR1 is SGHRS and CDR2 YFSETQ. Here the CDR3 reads CASSSRPEQTAFF. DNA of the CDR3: TGCGCCAGCAGCTCCCGCCCGGAGCAAACAGCTTTCTTT.

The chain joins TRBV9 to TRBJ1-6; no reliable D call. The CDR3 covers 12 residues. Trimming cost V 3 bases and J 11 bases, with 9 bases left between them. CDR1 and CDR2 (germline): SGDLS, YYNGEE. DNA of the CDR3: TGTGCCAGCAGCGGAGCCCGTCCACCCCTCCACTTT. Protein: CASSGARPPLHF.

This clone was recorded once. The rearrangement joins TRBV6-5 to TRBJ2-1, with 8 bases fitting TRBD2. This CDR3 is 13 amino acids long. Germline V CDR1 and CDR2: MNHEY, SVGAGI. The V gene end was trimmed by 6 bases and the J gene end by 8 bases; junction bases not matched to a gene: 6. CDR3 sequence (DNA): TGTGCCAGCAGGTGGAGCGGGGGCTATGAGCAGTTCTTC. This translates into CASRWSGGYEQFF.

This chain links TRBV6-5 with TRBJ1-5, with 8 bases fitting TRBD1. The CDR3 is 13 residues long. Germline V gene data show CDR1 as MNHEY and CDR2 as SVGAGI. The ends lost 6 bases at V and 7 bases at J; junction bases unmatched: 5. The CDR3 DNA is TGTGCCAGCAGGAGGGACAGGCACCAGCCCCAGCATTTT. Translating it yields CASRRDRHQPQHF.

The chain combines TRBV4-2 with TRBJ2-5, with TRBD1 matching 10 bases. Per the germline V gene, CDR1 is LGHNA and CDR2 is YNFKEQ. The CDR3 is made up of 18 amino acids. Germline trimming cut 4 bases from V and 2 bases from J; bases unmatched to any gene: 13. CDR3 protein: CASSPLAGTGDMQETQYF. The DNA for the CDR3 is TGTGCCAGCAGCCCATTAGCCGGGACAGGGGATATGCAAGAGACCCAGTACTTC.

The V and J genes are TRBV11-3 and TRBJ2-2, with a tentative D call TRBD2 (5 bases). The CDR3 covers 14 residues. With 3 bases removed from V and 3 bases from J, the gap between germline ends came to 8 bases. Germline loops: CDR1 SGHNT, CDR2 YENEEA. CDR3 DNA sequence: TGTGCCAGCAGCTTCGAGGGCGACACCGGGGAGCTGTTTTTT. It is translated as CASSFEGDTGELFF.

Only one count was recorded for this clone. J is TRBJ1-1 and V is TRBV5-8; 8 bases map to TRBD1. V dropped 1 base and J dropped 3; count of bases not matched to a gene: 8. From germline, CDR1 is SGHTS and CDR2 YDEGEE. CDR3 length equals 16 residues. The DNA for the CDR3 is TGTGCCAGCAGCTTGTTGCAGGGGGCTGGATACACTGAAGCTTTCTTT. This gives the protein CASSLLQGAGYTEAFF.

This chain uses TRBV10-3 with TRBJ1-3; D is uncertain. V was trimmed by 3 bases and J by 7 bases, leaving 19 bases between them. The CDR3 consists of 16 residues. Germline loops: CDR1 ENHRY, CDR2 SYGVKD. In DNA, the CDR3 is TGTGCCATCAGTGACCCCACGACCGGGGAAGGGAACACCATATATTTT. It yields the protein CAISDPTTGEGNTIYF.

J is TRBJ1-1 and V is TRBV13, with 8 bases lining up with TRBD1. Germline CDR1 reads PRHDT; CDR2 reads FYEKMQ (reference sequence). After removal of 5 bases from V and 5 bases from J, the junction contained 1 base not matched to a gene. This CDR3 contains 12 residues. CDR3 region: CASSRQGTEAFF. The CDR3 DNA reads TGTGCCAGCAGCCGACAGGGGACTGAAGCTTTCTTT.

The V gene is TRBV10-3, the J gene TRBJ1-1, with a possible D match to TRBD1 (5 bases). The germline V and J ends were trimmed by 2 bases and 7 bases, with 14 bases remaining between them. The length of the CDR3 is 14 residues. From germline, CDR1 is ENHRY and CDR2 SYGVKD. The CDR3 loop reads CAISERVLGDEAFF. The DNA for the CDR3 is TGTGCCATCAGTGAGAGAGTCCTAGGGGATGAAGCTTTCTTT.

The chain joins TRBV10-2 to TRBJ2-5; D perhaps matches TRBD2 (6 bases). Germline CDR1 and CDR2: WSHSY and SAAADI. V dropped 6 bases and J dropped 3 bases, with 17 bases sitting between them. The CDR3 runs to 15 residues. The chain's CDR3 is CASRDYHGGKETQYF. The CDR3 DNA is TGCGCCAGCAGGGACTACCATGGCGGCAAAGAGACCCAGTACTTC.

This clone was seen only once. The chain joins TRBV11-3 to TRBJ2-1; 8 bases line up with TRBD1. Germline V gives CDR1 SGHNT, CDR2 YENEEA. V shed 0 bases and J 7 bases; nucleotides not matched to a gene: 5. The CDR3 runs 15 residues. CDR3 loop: CASSLEPQGANEQFF. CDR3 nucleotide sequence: TGTGCCAGCAGCTTAGAACCCCAGGGGGCAAATGAGCAGTTCTTC.

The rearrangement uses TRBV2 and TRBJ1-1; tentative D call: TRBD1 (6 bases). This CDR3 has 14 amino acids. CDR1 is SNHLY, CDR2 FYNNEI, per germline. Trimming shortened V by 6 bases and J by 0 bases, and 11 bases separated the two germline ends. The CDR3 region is CASSPTGVNTEAFF. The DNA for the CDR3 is TGTGCCAGCAGCCCGACAGGTGTGAACACTGAAGCTTTCTTT. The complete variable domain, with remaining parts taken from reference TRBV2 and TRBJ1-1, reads EPEVTQTPSHQVTQMGQEVILRCVPISNHLYFYWYRQILGQKVEFLVSFYNNEISEKSEIFDDQFSVERPDGSNFTLKIRSTKLEDSAMYFCASSPTGVNTEAFFGQGTRLTVV.

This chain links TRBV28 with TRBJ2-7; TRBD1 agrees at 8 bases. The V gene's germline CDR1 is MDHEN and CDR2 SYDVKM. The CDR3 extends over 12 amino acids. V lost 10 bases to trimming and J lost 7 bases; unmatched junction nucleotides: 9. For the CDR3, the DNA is TGTGCCACCTACCGGACAGGGTGGGAGCAGTACTTC. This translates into CATYRTGWEQYF.

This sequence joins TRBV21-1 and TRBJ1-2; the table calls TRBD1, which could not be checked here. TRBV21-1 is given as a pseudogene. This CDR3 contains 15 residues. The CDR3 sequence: CASVNRGEVDYGYTF. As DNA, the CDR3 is TGTGCCAGCGTCAACAGGGGGGAAGTTGACTATGGCTACACCTTC.

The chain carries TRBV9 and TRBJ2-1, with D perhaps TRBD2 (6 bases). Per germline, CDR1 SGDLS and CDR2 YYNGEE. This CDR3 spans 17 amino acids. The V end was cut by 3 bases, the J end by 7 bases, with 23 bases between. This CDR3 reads CASSAQPGTSPRNEQFF. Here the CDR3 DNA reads TGTGCCAGCAGCGCCCAACCCGGGACTTCGCCAAGGAATGAGCAGTTCTTC. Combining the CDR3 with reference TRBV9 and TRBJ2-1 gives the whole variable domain DSGVTQTPKHLITATGQRVTLRCSPRSGDLSVYWYQQSLDQGLQFLIQYYNGEERAKGNILERFSAQQFPDLHSELNLSSLELGDSALYFCASSAQPGTSPRNEQFFGPGTRLTVL.

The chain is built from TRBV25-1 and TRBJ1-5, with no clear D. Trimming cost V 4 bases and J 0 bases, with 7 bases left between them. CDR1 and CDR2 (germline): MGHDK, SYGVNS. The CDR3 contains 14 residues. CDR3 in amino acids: CASSVQTSNQPQHF. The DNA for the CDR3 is TGTGCCAGCAGTGTACAGACTAGCAATCAGCCCCAGCATTTT.

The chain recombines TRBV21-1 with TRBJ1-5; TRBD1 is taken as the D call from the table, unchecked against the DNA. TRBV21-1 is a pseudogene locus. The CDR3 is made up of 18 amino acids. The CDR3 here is CASSGAGGPTYGNQPQHF. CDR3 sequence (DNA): TGTGCCAGCAGTGGAGCAGGGGGCCCCACTTATGGCAATCAGCCCCAGCATTTT.